This T cell receptor beta chain originates from a study of Ad26.COV2.S vaccination and SARS-CoV-2 variants. For the study at large: Ad26.COV2.S was injected intramuscularly once or twice, 56 days apart. The study, taken as a whole, reports: Vaccine recipients posted higher spike-specific TCR breadth than their placebo counterparts.

With regard to this clone: The antigen is undetermined.

The data were produced by immunoSEQ multiplex PCR, yet TCRdb's version contains in-frame clones alone and is incomplete. Among over 400,000 clones listed, about 92% were seen once. CDR3 length: 16 amino acids. V trimming: 6 bases; J trimming: 0 bases; junction bases outside the gene matches: 8. Germline-derived CDR1 and CDR2 are LNHDA and SQIVND (reference sequence). Treatment defined: about 20 received Ad26.COV2.S at low or high dose, single or two shots; five or six received placebo; per-sample allocation not given. Samples came from day 63 after the first vaccine or placebo injection. This Boston cohort included adults aged 18-55 years. Wuhan-strain SARS-CoV-2 spike was expressed by the Ad26 vector that made up the vaccine.

The sequence was collected from a person aged 18-65 years who received the Ad26.COV2.S COVID-19 vaccine or a placebo. V is TRBV19 and J is TRBJ2-3; 8 bases are a match to TRBD2. Here the sequenced sample was peripheral blood, taken in a trial of Ad26.COV2.S vaccine versus placebo. The CDR3 loop is CASSGGVPTSTDTQYF. CDR3 DNA: TGTGCCAGTAGCGGGGGGGTTCCCACTAGCACAGATACGCAGTATTTT.